This TCR beta chain was identified during a study of blood T cell repertoires in COVID-19. Produced via immunoSEQ multiplex PCR; TCRdb's table is partial and in-frame only. Among 90,000 to 130,000 clones listed, 82% were seen once. The length of the CDR3 is 15 residues. The V gene's germline CDR1 is MNHEY and CDR2 SVGAGI. Trimming left V 6 bases short and J 8 bases short, with 22 bases between. This chain joins TRBV6-5 and TRBJ1-1, with a tentative D call TRBD1 (5 bases). The sequenced sample was peripheral blood. The TCR was taken from a man in his 70s with acute or convalescent COVID-19. The CDR3 DNA sequence: TGTGCCAGCAGCGACCCCCCGGGGGGGAAACGGGAAGCTTTCTTT. Amino acids: CASSDPPGGKREAFF.